This paragraph reports one T cell receptor beta chain. What it binds is not known. Amplification used 60 Vbeta primers and 13 Jbeta primers. The assay was immunoSEQ multiplex PCR, and TCRdb's table has in-frame clones only and misses some. The sample carries about 89,000 clones, 77% recorded once. The sample is drawn from a study of cytomegalovirus exposure and HLA in healthy donors. Study at large: Roughly 170 million T cells yielded 90 million to 130 million unique TCR beta sequences in earlier analysis. Points from the study as a whole: Later findings reportedly placed an Asian-associated ancestry cluster below the approximately 650-donor mean for N-insertions. Earlier results showed most TCR beta V segments being productive about 90% or about 30% of the time. The study carried out a later analysis of TCR beta sequences. It associated 15,000 to 20,000 of them with specific HLA alleles at a false discovery rate of 0.05.

This CDR3 is built from 14 residues. Trimming stripped 3 bases from V and 3 bases from J, with 10 bases between. The germline CDR1 and CDR2 sequences are SGHAT and FQNNGV. The V and J genes are TRBV11-2 and TRBJ2-3; no firm D call. The clonotype was recovered from a man under 40 in good health and CMV-seronegative. The sequencing input was PBMCs. The DNA of the CDR3 is TGTGCCAGCAGCTTCTCCAGGCCGACAGATACGCAGTATTTT. Amino acid sequence: CASSFSRPTDTQYF.